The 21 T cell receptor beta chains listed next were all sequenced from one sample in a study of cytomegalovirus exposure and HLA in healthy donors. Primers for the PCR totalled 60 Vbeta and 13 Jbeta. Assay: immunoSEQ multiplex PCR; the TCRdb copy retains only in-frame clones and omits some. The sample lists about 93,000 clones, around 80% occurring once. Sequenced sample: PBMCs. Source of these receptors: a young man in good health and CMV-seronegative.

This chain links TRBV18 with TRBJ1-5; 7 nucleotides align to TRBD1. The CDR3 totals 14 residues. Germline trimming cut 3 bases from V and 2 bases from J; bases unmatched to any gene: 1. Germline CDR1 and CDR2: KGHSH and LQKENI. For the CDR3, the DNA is TGTGCCAGCTCACCGACAGGGCGCAATCAGCCCCAGCATTTT. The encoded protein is CASSPTGRNQPQHF.

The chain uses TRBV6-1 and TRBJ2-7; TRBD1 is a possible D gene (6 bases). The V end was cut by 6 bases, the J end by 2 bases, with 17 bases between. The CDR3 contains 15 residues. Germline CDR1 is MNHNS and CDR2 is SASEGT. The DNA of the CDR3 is TGTGCCAGCAGCGAATGGGGCAGGGGCCCCTACGAGCAGTACTTC. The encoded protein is CASSEWGRGPYEQYF.

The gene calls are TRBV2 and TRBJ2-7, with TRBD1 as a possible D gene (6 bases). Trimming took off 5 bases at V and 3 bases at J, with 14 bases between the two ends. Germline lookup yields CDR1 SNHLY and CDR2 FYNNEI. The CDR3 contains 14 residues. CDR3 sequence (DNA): TGTGCCAGCAGTCCACAGGGTAGGGGCTACGAGCAGTACTTC. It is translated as CASSPQGRGYEQYF.

The CDR3 protein is CASGLVPRTKDEKLFF. The CDR3 DNA reads TGTGCTAGTGGTTTGGTACCCCGGACAAAGGATGAAAAACTGTTTTTT. The genes are TRBV12-5 and TRBJ1-4, with a weak D call TRBD1 (5 bases). In germline, CDR1 is LGHNT, CDR2 FRNRAP. CDR3 length equals 16 residues. V was trimmed by 0 bases and J by 6 bases, leaving 14 bases between them.

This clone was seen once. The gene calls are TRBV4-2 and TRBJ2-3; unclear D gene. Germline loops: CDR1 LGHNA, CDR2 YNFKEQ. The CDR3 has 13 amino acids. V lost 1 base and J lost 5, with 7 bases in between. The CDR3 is CASSQVGLDTQYF. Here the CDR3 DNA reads TGTGCCAGCAGCCAAGTCGGGTTAGATACGCAGTATTTT.

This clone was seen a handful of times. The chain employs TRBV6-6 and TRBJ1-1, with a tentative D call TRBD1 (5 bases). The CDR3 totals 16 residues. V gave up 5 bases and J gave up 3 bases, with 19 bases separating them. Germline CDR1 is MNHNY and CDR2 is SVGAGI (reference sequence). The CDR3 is CASSNVREGWDTEAFF. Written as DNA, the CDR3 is TGTGCCAGCAGTAACGTAAGGGAGGGGTGGGACACTGAAGCTTTCTTT.

CDR3 nucleotide sequence: TGTGCCAGCAGTACAGGGCAAAAGACCCAGTACTTC. Amino acid sequence: CASSTGQKTQYF. The chain links TRBV28 to TRBJ2-5, with a tentative D call TRBD1 (6 bases). The CDR3 contains 12 residues. The germline CDR1 and CDR2 sequences are MDHEN and SYDVKM. Trimming shortened V by 5 bases and J by 6 bases, and 10 bases separated the two germline ends.

CDR3 loop: CASSLGTTGYEQYF. CDR3 DNA: TGTGCCAGCAGCTTGGGCACCACCGGCTACGAGCAGTACTTC. The chain links TRBV5-6 to TRBJ2-7, with unresolved D. The germline CDR1 and CDR2 sequences are SGHDT and YYEEEE. The V end was cut by 0 bases, the J end by 3 bases, with 10 bases between. The CDR3 contains 14 residues.

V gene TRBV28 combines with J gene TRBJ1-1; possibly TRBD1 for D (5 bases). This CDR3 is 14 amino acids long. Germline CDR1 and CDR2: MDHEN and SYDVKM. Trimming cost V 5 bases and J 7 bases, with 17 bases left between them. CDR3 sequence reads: CASSPHVGTGEAFF. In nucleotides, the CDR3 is TGTGCCAGCAGTCCCCACGTGGGGACTGGTGAAGCTTTCTTT.

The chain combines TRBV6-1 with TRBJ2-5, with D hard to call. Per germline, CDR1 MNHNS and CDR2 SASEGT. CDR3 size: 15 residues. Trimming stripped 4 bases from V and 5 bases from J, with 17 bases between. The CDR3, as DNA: TGTGCCAGCAGTGTCGATCTAGGTTTACGCGAGACCCAGTACTTC. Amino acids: CASSVDLGLRETQYF.

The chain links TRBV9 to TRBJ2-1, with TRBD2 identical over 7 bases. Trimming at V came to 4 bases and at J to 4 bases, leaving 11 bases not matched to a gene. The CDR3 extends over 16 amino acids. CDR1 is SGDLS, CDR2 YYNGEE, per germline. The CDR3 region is CASSFLSGTLYNEQFF. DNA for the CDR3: TGTGCCAGCAGCTTCCTGAGCGGGACTCTTTACAATGAGCAGTTCTTC.

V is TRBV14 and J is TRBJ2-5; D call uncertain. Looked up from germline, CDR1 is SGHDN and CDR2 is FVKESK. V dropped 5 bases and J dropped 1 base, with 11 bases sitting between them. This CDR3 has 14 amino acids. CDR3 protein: CASSLTAFQETQYF. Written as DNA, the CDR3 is TGTGCCAGCAGCTTAACAGCTTTCCAAGAGACCCAGTACTTC.

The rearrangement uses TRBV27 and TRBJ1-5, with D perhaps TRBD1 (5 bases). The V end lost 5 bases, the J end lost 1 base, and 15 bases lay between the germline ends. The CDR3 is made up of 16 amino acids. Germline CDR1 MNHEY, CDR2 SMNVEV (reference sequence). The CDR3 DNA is TGTGCCAGCAGTCCGTCCCGGGGGGAGAGCAATCAGCCCCAGCATTTT. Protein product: CASSPSRGESNQPQHF.

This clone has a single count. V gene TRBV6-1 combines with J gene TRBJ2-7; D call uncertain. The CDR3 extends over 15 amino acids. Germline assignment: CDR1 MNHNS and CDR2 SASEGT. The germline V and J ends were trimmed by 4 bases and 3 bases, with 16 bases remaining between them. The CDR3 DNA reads TGTGCCAGCAGTGCAAGCCTCGAGGAGATCTACGAGCAGTACTTC. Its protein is CASSASLEEIYEQYF.

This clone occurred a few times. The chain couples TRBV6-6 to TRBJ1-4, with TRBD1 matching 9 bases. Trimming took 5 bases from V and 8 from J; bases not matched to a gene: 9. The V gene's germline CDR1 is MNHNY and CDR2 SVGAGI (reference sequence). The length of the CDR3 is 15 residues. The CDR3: CASSLPGQGPEKLFF. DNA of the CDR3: TGTGCCAGCAGTCTCCCGGGACAGGGCCCGGAAAAACTGTTTTTT.

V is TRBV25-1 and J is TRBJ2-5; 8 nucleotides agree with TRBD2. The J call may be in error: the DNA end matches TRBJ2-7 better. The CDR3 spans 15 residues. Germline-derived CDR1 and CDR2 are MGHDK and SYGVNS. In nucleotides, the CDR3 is TGTGCCAGCAGTGGGATTAGCGGGACATTCTACGAGCAGTACTTC. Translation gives CASSGISGTFYEQYF.

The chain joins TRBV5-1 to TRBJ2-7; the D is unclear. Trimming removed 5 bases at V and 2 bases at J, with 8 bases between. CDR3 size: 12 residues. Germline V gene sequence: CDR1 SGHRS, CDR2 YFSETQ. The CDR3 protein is CASSSPAYEQYF. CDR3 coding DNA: TGCGCCAGCAGTTCCCCGGCCTACGAGCAGTACTTC.

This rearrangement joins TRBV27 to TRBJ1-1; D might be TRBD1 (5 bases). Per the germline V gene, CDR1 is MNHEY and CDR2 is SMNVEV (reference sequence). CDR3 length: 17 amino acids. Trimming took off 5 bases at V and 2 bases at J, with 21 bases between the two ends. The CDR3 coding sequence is TGTGCCAGCAGTCTCTCAGGGCGGCCAGTGAGAAACACTGAAGCTTTCTTT. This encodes CASSLSGRPVRNTEAFF.

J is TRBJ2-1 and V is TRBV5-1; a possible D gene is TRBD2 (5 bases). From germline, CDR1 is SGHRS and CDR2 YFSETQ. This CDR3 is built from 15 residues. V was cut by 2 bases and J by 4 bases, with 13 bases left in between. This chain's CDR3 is CASSLTPGDYNEQFF. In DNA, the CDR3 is TGCGCCAGCAGCTTAACCCCCGGGGATTACAATGAGCAGTTCTTC.

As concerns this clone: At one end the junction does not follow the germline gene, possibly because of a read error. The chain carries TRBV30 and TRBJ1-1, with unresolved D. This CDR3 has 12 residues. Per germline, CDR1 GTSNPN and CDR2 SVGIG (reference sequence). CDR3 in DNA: TGTACCTGGAGTGGTCCGTACACTGAAGCTTTCTTT. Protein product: CTWSGPYTEAFF.

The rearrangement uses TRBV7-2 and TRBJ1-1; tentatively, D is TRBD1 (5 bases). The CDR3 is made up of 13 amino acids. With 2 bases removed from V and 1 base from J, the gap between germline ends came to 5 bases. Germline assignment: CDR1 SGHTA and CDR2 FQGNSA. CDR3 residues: CASSLQGNTEAFF. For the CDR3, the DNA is TGTGCCAGCAGCTTACAGGGGAACACTGAAGCTTTCTTT. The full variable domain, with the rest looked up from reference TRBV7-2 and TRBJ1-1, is GAGVSQSPSNKVTEKGKDVELRCDPISGHTALYWYRQSLGQGLEFLIYFQGNSAPDKSGLPSDRFSAERTGGSVSTLTIQRTQQEDSAVYLCASSLQGNTEAFFGQGTRLTVV.